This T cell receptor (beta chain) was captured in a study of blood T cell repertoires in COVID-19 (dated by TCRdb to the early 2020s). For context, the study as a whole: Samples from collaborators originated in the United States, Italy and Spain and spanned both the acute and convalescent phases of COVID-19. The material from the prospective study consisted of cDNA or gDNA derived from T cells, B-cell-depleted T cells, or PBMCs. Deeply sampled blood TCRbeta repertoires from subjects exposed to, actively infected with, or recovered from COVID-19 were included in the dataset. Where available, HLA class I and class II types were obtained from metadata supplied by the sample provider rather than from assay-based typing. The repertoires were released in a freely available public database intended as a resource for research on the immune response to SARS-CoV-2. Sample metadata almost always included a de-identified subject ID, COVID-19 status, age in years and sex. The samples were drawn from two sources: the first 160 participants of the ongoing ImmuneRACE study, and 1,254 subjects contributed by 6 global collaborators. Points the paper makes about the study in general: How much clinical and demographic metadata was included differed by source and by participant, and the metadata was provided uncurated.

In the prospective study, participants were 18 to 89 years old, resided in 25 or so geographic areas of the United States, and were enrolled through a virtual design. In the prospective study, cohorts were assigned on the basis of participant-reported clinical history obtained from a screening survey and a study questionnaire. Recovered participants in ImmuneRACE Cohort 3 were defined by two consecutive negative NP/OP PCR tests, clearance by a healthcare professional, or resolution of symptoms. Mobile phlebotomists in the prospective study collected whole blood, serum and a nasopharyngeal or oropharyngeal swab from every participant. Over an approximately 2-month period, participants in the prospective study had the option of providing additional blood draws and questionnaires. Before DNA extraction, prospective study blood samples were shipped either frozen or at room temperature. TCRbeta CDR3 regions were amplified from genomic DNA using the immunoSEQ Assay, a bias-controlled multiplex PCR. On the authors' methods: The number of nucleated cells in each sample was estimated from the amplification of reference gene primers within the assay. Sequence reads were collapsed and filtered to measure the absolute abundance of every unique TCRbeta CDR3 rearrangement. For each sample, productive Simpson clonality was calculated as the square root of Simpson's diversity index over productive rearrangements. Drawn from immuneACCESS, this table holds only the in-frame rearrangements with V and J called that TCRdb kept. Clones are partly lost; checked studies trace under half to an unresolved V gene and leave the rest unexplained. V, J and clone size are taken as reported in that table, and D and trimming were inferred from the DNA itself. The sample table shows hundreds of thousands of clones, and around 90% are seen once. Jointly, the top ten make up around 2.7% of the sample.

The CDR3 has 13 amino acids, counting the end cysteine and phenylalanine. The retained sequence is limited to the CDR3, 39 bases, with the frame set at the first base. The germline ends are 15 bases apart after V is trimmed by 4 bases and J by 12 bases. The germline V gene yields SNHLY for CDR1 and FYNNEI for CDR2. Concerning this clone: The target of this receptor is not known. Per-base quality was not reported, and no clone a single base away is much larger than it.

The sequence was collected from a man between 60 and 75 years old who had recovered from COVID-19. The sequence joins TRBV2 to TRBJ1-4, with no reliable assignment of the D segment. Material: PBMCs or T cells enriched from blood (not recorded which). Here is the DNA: TGTGCCAGCAGTGTTCACCACCCCGGAGAACTGTTTTTT. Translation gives CASSVHHPGELFF.